The present entry profiles one T cell receptor beta chain with its context. The V gene lost 6 bases and the J gene lost 2 bases, with 16 bases spanning the gap. Germline loops: CDR1 MNHEY, CDR2 SMNVEV (reference sequence). This CDR3 contains 15 residues. This entry comes from a study of cytomegalovirus exposure and HLA in healthy donors. Donors in the study were healthy people who gave bone marrow. Primers: 60 Vbeta forward and 13 Jbeta reverse. TCRdb's table, derived via immunoSEQ multiplex PCR, lists solely in-frame clones and lacks some. The sample contains 150,000 to 200,000 clones, roughly 80% of which appear only once.

Sequencing input: PBMCs. The receptor comes from a middle-aged woman in good health and CMV-seropositive. The chain recombines TRBV27 with TRBJ1-1; tentatively, D is TRBD1 (5 bases). The CDR3 coding sequence is TGTGCCAGCAGAACTGACAGAGACGACAACACTGAAGCTTTCTTT. This gives the protein CASRTDRDDNTEAFF.